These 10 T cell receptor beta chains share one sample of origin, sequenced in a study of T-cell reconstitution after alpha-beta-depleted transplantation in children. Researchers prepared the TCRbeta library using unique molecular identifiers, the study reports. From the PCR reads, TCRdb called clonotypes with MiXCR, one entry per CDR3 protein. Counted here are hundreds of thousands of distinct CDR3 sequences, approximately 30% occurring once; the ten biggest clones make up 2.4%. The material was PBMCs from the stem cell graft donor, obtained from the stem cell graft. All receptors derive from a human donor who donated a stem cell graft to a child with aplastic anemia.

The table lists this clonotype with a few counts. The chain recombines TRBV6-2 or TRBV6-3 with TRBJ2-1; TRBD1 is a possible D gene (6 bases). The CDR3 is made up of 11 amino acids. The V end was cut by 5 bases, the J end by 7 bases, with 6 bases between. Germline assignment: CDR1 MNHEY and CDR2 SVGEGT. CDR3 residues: CASSRGNEQFF. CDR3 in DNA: TGTGCCAGCAGTAGGGGGAATGAGCAGTTCTTC.

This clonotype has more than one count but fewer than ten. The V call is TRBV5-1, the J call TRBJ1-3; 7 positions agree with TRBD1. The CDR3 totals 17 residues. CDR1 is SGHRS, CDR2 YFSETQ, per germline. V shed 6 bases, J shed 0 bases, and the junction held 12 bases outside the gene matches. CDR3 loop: CASKLGGQRISGNTIYF. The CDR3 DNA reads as TGCGCCAGCAAGCTTGGGGGACAGAGAATCTCTGGAAACACCATATATTTT.

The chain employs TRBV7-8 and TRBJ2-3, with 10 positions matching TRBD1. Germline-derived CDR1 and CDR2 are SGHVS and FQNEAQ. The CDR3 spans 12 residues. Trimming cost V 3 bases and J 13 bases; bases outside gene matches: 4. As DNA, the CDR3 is TGTGCCAGCAGCTTTACGGGACAGGGGAAGTATTTT. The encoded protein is CASSFTGQGKYF.

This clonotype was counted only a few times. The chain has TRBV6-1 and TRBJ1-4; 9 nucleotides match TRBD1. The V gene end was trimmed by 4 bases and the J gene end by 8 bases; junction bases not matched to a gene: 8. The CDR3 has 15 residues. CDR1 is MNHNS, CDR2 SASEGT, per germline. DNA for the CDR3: TGTGCCAGCAGTGCCCTCGGGACAGGGCGGGAAAAACTGTTTTTT. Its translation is CASSALGTGREKLFF.

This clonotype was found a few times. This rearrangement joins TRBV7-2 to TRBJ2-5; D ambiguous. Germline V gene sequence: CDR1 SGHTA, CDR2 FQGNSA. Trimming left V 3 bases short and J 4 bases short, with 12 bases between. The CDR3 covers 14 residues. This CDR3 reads CASSFYGPGETQYF. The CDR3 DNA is TGTGCCAGCAGCTTTTATGGCCCAGGAGAGACCCAGTACTTC.

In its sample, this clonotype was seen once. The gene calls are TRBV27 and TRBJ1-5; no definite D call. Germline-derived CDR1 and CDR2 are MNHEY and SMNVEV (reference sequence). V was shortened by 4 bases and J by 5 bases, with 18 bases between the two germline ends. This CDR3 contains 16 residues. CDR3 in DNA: TGTGCCAGCAGTTCCCGGACCGGACTACAACATCAGCCCCAGCATTTT. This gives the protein CASSSRTGLQHQPQHF.

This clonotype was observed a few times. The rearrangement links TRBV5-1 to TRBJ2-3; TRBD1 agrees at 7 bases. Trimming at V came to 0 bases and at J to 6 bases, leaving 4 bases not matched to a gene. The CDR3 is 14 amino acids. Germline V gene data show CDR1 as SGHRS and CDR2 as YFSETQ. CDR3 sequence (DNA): TGCGCCAGCAGCTTGGTGACAGGGTTGGATACGCAGTATTTT. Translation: CASSLVTGLDTQYF.

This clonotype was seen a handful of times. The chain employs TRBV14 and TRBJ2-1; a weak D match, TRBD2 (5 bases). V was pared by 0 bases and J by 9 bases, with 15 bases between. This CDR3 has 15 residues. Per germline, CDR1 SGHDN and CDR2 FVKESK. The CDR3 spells CASSQERLLEGEQFF. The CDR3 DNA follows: TGTGCCAGCAGCCAAGAACGACTTCTAGAGGGTGAGCAGTTCTTC.

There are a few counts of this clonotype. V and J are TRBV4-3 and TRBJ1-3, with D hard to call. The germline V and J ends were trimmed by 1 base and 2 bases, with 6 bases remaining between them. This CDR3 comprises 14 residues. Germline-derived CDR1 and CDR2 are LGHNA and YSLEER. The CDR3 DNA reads TGCGCCAGCAGCCAAGTTATCCCTGGAAACACCATATATTTT. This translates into CASSQVIPGNTIYF.

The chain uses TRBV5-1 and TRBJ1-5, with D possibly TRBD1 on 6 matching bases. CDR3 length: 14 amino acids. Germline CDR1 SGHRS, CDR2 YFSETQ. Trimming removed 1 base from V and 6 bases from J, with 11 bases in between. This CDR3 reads CASSLSGEGQPQHF. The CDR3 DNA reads TGCGCCAGCAGCTTGTCAGGGGAGGGTCAGCCCCAGCATTTT.